This TCR beta chain was recovered during a study of early T cells in non-severe SARS-CoV-2 infection. Trimming at V came to 6 bases and at J to 6 bases, leaving 9 bases not matched to a gene. CDR1 MNHEY and CDR2 SVGEGT come from the germline V gene. The CDR3 is 16 residues long. TCRdb processed the 5' RACE reads anew with MiXCR; each CDR3 protein has one entry. The sample records approximately 23,000 distinct CDR3 sequences, about 4% being singletons. This clonotype was detected many times. The source of this sequence is an adult who was a healthcare worker with PCR-confirmed SARS-CoV-2 infection or an uninfected control (not recorded which). Material: whole blood. The chain recombines TRBV6-2 or TRBV6-3 with TRBJ2-1; 12 positions match TRBD2. The CDR3 here is CASRKILAGGPNEQFF. For the CDR3, the DNA is TGTGCCAGCAGGAAGATTCTAGCGGGAGGGCCCAATGAGCAGTTCTTC.